The 27 T cell receptor beta chains below come from one sample, sequenced in a study of response to subunit inactivated influenza vaccine. A single record per CDR3 protein comes from TCRdb applying MiXCR to the RT-PCR reads. The repertoire holds roughly 700,000 distinct CDR3 sequences, 14% seen once, with around 6.5% in the top ten. The starting material was PBMCs from blood, obtained roughly 2 weeks before vaccination. These receptors all stem from a man over 45 who received an inactivated influenza vaccine.

V is TRBV3-1 and J is TRBJ2-3; a possible D gene is TRBD2 (5 bases). This CDR3 has 17 amino acids. With 4 bases removed from V and 3 bases from J, the gap between germline ends came to 20 bases. Germline CDR1 is LGHDT and CDR2 is YNNKEL (reference sequence). CDR3 DNA: TGTGCCAGCAGCCCCCGAGGGATCTCGGGGAGAACAGATACGCAGTATTTT. This translates into CASSPRGISGRTDTQYF.

This rearrangement joins TRBV12-3 or TRBV12-4 to TRBJ1-1, with a tentative D call TRBD1 (6 bases). V lost 6 bases to trimming and J lost 7 bases, with 15 bases between them. The length of the CDR3 is 13 residues. Here the CDR3 DNA reads TGTGCCAGCAGCCGTGGGGGGGCGGTTGAAGCTTTCTTT. It yields the protein CASSRGGAVEAFF.

The table lists this clonotype with a few counts. V and J are TRBV7-2 and TRBJ2-7; TRBD2 agrees at 7 bases. Germline V gene lookup returns CDR1 SGHTA and CDR2 FQGNSA. This CDR3 is built from 14 residues. J was trimmed by 0 bases and V by 5 bases; bases with no gene match: 4. The CDR3 DNA reads TGTGCCAGCAGCCCAGCGGGGTACTCCTACGAGCAGTACTTC. Its protein product is CASSPAGYSYEQYF.

This clonotype has ten or more counts. This chain uses TRBV7-2 with TRBJ1-6; TRBD1 aligns across 9 bases. V gave up 3 bases and J gave up 10 bases; unmatched junction bases: 4. Looked up from germline, CDR1 is SGHTA and CDR2 is FQGNSA. The CDR3 runs 14 residues. The CDR3 bases are TGTGCCAGCAGCTTGGGGACAGGGACGTCACCCCTCCACTTT. It codes for CASSLGTGTSPLHF.

The table lists this clonotype with a few counts. The chain combines TRBV5-5 with TRBJ1-5; 10 nucleotides line up with TRBD1. The ends lost 0 bases at V and 5 bases at J; junction bases unmatched: 2. The CDR3 length is 15 residues. The germline gives CDR1 SGHKS, CDR2 YYEKEE (reference sequence). The CDR3 sequence is CASSLVGTGDQPQHF. CDR3 DNA sequence: TGTGCCAGCAGCTTGGTAGGGACAGGGGATCAGCCCCAGCATTTT.

This clonotype has only a few counts. The chain has TRBV28 and TRBJ1-2; the D is unclear. Trimming cost V 6 bases and J 1 base, with 9 bases left between them. Germline V lookup: CDR1 MDHEN, CDR2 SYDVKM. The CDR3 is 13 amino acids. The CDR3 coding sequence is TGTGCCAGCAGAGTCAGGAGTAACTATGGCTACACCTTC. Residues: CASRVRSNYGYTF.

This clonotype has only a few counts. This CDR3 is CASMAAGSYQPQHF. Here the CDR3 DNA reads TGTGCCAGCATGGCGGCAGGGAGTTATCAGCCCCAGCATTTT. This rearrangement joins TRBV25-1 to TRBJ1-5, with a tentative D call TRBD1 (5 bases). Trimming took 7 bases from V and 5 from J, leaving 15 bases between them. This CDR3 spans 14 amino acids. Germline CDR1 reads MGHDK; CDR2 reads SYGVNS.

The chain joins TRBV20-1 to TRBJ1-1; the D is unclear. V lost 6 bases and J 1 base, leaving 9 bases between the germline ends. The CDR3 covers 12 residues. Looked up from germline, CDR1 is DFQATT and CDR2 is SNEGSKA (reference sequence). The DNA for the CDR3 is TGCAGTGCAACCTTGGGGAACACTGAAGCTTTCTTT. It specifies CSATLGNTEAFF.

This rearrangement joins TRBV5-1 to TRBJ2-5; D assignment may be TRBD1 or TRBD2 (5 bases each). Germline V gives CDR1 SGHRS, CDR2 YFSETQ. V was trimmed by 4 bases and J by 5 bases, leaving 18 bases between them. This CDR3 is 15 amino acids long. CDR3 coding DNA: TGCGCCAGCAGCGAGGGGAGACCCTCAGTGGAGACCCAGTACTTC. Translated: CASSEGRPSVETQYF.

Only a few counts were recorded for this clonotype. One junction end disagrees with the germline gene, perhaps due to a read error. This chain connects TRBV18 to TRBJ2-5, with 8 positions matching TRBD2. Germline lookup yields CDR1 KGHSH and CDR2 LQKENI. The CDR3 contains 13 residues. The CDR3 DNA is TGTGCCAGCTCACCACCGTCTAGCGGGCCTTCTAACTTC. It yields the protein CASSPPSSGPSNF.

The chain joins TRBV28 to TRBJ1-1; unclear D gene. The length of the CDR3 is 11 residues. Germline V gene sequence: CDR1 MDHEN, CDR2 SYDVKM. V lost 10 bases and J 1 base, leaving 7 bases between the germline ends. The chain's CDR3 is CATLGNTEAFF. Written as DNA, the CDR3 is TGTGCCACCTTGGGGAACACTGAAGCTTTCTTT.

There are a few counts of this clonotype. CDR3 region: CASSRDLAGGPHRETQYF. CDR3 coding DNA: TGTGCCAGCAGCCGCGACTTGGCGGGGGGCCCCCACCGAGAGACCCAGTACTTC. V gene TRBV6-2 or TRBV6-3 combines with J gene TRBJ2-5; 8 bases line up with TRBD2. V dropped 6 bases and J dropped 4; count of bases not matched to a gene: 19. In germline, CDR1 is MNHEY, CDR2 SVGEGT. The CDR3 loop spans 18 amino acids.

The genes are TRBV29-1 and TRBJ1-1, with no clear D. Per the germline V gene, CDR1 is SQVTM and CDR2 is ANQGSEA. The V and J ends lost 4 bases and 0 bases respectively, with 6 bases between them. The CDR3 sequence is 12 residues long. CDR3 region: CSVGGMNTEAFF. Here the CDR3 DNA reads TGCAGCGTTGGCGGAATGAACACTGAAGCTTTCTTT.

This chain joins TRBV28 and TRBJ2-7; D is possibly TRBD1 (5 bases). This CDR3 spans 14 amino acids. Trimming took 5 bases from V and 0 from J, leaving 11 bases between them. Germline V gives CDR1 MDHEN, CDR2 SYDVKM. The CDR3 nucleotides read TGTGCCAGCAGTGATAACAGGCCCTCCTACGAGCAGTACTTC. As protein: CASSDNRPSYEQYF.

This clonotype was counted only a few times. The chain couples TRBV4-3 to TRBJ2-3; possible D gene TRBD1, 5 bases. Looked up from germline, CDR1 is LGHNA and CDR2 is YSLEER. The CDR3 covers 15 residues. V was clipped by 4 bases and J by 1 base, with 12 bases between them. As DNA, the CDR3 is TGCGCCAGCAGCCGAGGATCAGGGCGCACAGATACGCAGTATTTT. Protein: CASSRGSGRTDTQYF.

The chain uses TRBV5-1 and TRBJ2-6, with TRBD1 as a possible D gene (5 bases). The germline V gene encodes CDR1 SGHRS and CDR2 YFSETQ. V lost 5 bases to trimming and J lost 1 base, with 13 bases between them. The CDR3 runs 16 residues. This CDR3 reads CASRLNPGSGANVLTF. The CDR3, as DNA: TGCGCCAGCAGACTAAATCCAGGGTCTGGGGCCAACGTCCTGACTTTC.

Concerning this clonotype itself: This may be a read error, as it is one base from a much larger clone. The chain couples TRBV4-2 to TRBJ2-7; 7 bases map to TRBD2. Trimming cost V 1 base and J 3 bases; bases outside gene matches: 6. The CDR3 is 15 amino acids. Germline V gene lookup returns CDR1 LGHNA and CDR2 YNFKEQ. The CDR3: CASSQGRRGDYEQYF. CDR3 DNA sequence: TGTGCCAGCAGCCAAGGAAGACGGGGGGACTACGAGCAGTACTTC.

The chain uses TRBV15 and TRBJ2-2; 11 positions agree with TRBD1. Trimming cost V 1 base and J 7 bases; bases outside gene matches: 8. The CDR3 contains 17 residues. The germline CDR1 and CDR2 sequences are LNHNV and YYDKDF (reference sequence). The CDR3 loop is CATSRGISGTGGGELFF. The DNA for the CDR3 is TGTGCCACCAGCAGAGGCATTTCCGGGACAGGGGGCGGGGAGCTGTTTTTT. Filled out from reference TRBV15 and TRBJ2-2, the complete variable domain reads DAMVIQNPRYQVTQFGKPVTLSCSQTLNHNVMYWYQQKSSQAPKLLFHYYDKDFNNEADTPDNFQSRRPNTSFCFLDIRSPGLGDTAMYLCATSRGISGTGGGELFFGEGSRLTVL.

V gene TRBV20-1 combines with J gene TRBJ2-7; weak D call: TRBD1 (5 bases). Trimming stripped 6 bases from V and 2 bases from J, with 20 bases between. Per germline, CDR1 DFQATT and CDR2 SNEGSKA (reference sequence). The CDR3 spans 15 residues. DNA of the CDR3: TGCAGTGCGCAAATTCCAGGGTTTGCCACCTACGAGCAGTACTTC. Translation gives CSAQIPGFATYEQYF.

This clonotype was counted only a few times. The chain combines TRBV27 with TRBJ2-3; D gene ambiguous. The CDR3 is made up of 14 amino acids. The ends were cut back, 3 bases at V and 1 base at J, with 8 bases in the middle. Per the germline V gene, CDR1 is MNHEY and CDR2 is SMNVEV (reference sequence). CDR3 nucleotides: TGTGCCAGCAGTTTTATGCCCCGCACAGATACGCAGTATTTT. It encodes CASSFMPRTDTQYF.

This clonotype was seen at least ten times. DNA for the CDR3: TGTGCCAGCAGGGAGGGACAGAGTGGCAATCAGCCCCAGCATTTT. It codes for CASREGQSGNQPQHF. The gene calls are TRBV2 and TRBJ1-5, with 7 positions matching TRBD1. The V and J ends lost 6 bases and 2 bases, in that order; junction bases with no gene match: 7. The germline V gene has CDR1 SNHLY and CDR2 FYNNEI. This CDR3 contains 15 residues.

The V and J genes are TRBV11-2 and TRBJ2-1, with 9 bases fitting TRBD2. The CDR3 consists of 16 residues. V lost 1 base and J lost 6; bases outside the gene matches: 7. Germline V CDR1 and CDR2: SGHAT, FQNNGV. CDR3 nucleotides: TGTGCCAGCAGCTTAGGCGGTTTACTAGCGGGCAATGAGCAGTTCTTC. This sequence encodes CASSLGGLLAGNEQFF.

In its sample, this clonotype was seen a few times. The chain recombines TRBV7-9 with TRBJ1-2; TRBD1 is a possible D gene (5 bases). Trimming shortened V by 2 bases and J by 12 bases, and 19 bases separated the two germline ends. The CDR3 has 14 amino acids. Germline values: CDR1 SEHNR, CDR2 FQNEAQ (reference sequence). The CDR3 loop is CASSLPGTPFSNTF. CDR3 in DNA: TGTGCCAGCAGCTTACCAGGGACCCCTTTCAGCAACACCTTC.

The V call is TRBV7-8, the J call TRBJ2-7; 9 bases match TRBD1. CDR3 length: 17 residues. The germline V gene encodes CDR1 SGHVS and CDR2 FQNEAQ. Trimming removed 5 bases from V and 3 bases from J; junction bases left unmatched: 14. The CDR3 loop reads CASSAKTTGGQSYEQYF. The CDR3 DNA sequence: TGTGCCAGCAGCGCAAAAACTACAGGGGGCCAAAGCTACGAGCAGTACTTC.

This clonotype was seen repeatedly, ten times or more. The chain employs TRBV29-1 and TRBJ2-7, with D possibly TRBD1 on 5 matching bases. Germline CDR1 SQVTM, CDR2 ANQGSEA. This CDR3 has 12 amino acids. V was cut by 0 bases and J by 5 bases, with 8 bases left in between. The CDR3 here is CSVEEAGNEQYF. As DNA, the CDR3 is TGCAGCGTTGAAGAGGCAGGGAACGAGCAGTACTTC.

In this sample, this clonotype turned up a few times. The rearrangement joins TRBV6-2 or TRBV6-3 to TRBJ2-7; 12 nucleotides match TRBD1. V shed 0 bases, J shed 1 base, and the junction held 16 bases outside the gene matches. The CDR3 extends over 21 amino acids. Germline loops: CDR1 MNHEY, CDR2 SVGEGT. CDR3: CASSYSTRDRGRYPTSYEQYF. The CDR3, as DNA: TGTGCCAGCAGTTACTCGACAAGGGACAGGGGGCGTTATCCCACATCCTACGAGCAGTACTTC.

The chain has TRBV11-2 and TRBJ2-2; the D call may be TRBD1 or TRBD2 (5 bases each). CDR1 SGHAT and CDR2 FQNNGV come from the germline V gene. The V end was cut by 5 bases, the J end by 5 bases, with 15 bases between. The CDR3 spans 15 residues. The CDR3 sequence is CASSPVRAGTGELFF. DNA of the CDR3: TGTGCCAGCAGCCCCGTGAGGGCAGGGACCGGGGAGCTGTTTTTT.